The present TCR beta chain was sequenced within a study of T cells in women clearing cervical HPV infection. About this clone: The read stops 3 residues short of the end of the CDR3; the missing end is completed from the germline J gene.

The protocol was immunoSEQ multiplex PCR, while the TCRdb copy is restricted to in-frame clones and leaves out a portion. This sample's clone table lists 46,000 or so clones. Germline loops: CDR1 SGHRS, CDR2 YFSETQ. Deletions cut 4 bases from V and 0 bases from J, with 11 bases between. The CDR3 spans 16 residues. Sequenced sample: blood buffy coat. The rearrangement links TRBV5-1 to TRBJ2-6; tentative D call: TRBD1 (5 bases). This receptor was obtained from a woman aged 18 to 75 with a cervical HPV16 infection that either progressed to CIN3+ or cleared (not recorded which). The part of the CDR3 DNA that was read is TGCGCCAGCAGCATCTCAGGGATCTCTGGGGCCAACGTC. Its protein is CASSISGISGANV. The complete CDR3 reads CASSISGISGANVLTF.